The T cell receptor beta chain under discussion was sequenced for a study of CD8 T cells in Susac syndrome. Sequencing targeted TCR beta in blood CD8+ and CD4+ T cells. Those who served as multiple sclerosis controls were treatment-naive patients with stable or active relapsing-remitting disease. Bulk CD8+ and CD4+ cells came from magnetic negative isolation; CD8+ TEMRA by FACS. With random hexamers, roughly 0.45 to 1 ug RNA was reverse transcribed. With immunoSEQ multiplex PCR, TCR beta CDR3 was amplified across 54 Vbeta and 13 Jbeta. MiXCR was run by TCRdb on the immunoSEQ multiplex PCR reads, yielding one entry per CDR3 protein. The sample shows under 350,000 distinct CDR3 sequences, around 92% of them seen only once. CDR1 is ENHRY, CDR2 SYGVKD, per germline. The CDR3 totals 14 residues. Trimming took off 4 bases at V and 2 bases at J, with 12 bases between the two ends.

Sequencing was performed on CD4+ T cells from PBMCs. The chain links TRBV10-3 to TRBJ2-7, with D perhaps TRBD2 (5 bases). This receptor was taken from a human donor with multiple sclerosis. CDR3 protein: CAISGPSRAYEQYF. In DNA form, the CDR3 reads TGTGCCATCAGTGGTCCCTCGAGGGCCTACGAGCAGTACTTC.